These 26 T cell receptor beta chains originate from one sample sequenced in a study of blood T cell repertoires in COVID-19. Clones were read by immunoSEQ multiplex PCR, and TCRdb kept only the in-frame ones, dropping some. The repertoire holds approximately 270,000 clones, with 70% to 90% as singletons. What was sequenced was PBMCs or T cells enriched from blood (not recorded which). These receptors all come from a woman in her forties or fifties who had recovered from COVID-19.

J is TRBJ2-5 and V is TRBV5-1; the D gene is possibly TRBD1 (6 bases). V gave up 4 bases and J gave up 1 base, with 17 bases separating them. Germline V gene lookup returns CDR1 SGHRS and CDR2 YFSETQ. The CDR3 runs to 16 residues. In DNA, the CDR3 is TGCGCCAGCAGCCGGCAGACCGGGACACTCCAAGAGACCCAGTACTTC. Translation: CASSRQTGTLQETQYF.

A single count supports this clone. The rearrangement links TRBV10-3 to TRBJ2-3; 8 positions agree with TRBD1. CDR3 length: 15 amino acids. The J segment lost 4 bases and the V segment lost 5 bases, leaving 8 bases of the junction unmatched. Germline V gives CDR1 ENHRY, CDR2 SYGVKD. This CDR3 is CAISFSGQVADTQYF. DNA of the CDR3: TGTGCCATCAGTTTCTCGGGACAGGTGGCAGATACGCAGTATTTT.

This clone was seen more than once but under ten times. This rearrangement joins TRBV7-2 to TRBJ1-1; perhaps TRBD1 as D (6 bases). CDR3 length: 14 amino acids. Looked up from germline, CDR1 is SGHTA and CDR2 is FQGNSA. V shed 1 base and J shed 1 base, with 7 bases lying between them. The CDR3: CASSLDRANTEAFF. The DNA for the CDR3 is TGTGCCAGCAGCTTAGACAGGGCGAACACTGAAGCTTTCTTT. The variable domain in full, with the rest retrieved from reference TRBV7-2 and TRBJ1-1, is GAGVSQSPSNKVTEKGKDVELRCDPISGHTALYWYRQSLGQGLEFLIYFQGNSAPDKSGLPSDRFSAERTGGSVSTLTIQRTQQEDSAVYLCASSLDRANTEAFFGQGTRLTVV.

V is TRBV4-1 and J is TRBJ1-5; 7 nucleotides agree with TRBD1. The junction had 5 bases not matched to a gene; V was cut back by 6 bases and J by 0 bases. This CDR3 is built from 15 residues. Germline V gene data show CDR1 as MGHRA and CDR2 as YSYEKL. CDR3 protein: CASRPGTDSNQPQHF. The CDR3 coding sequence is TGCGCCAGCAGGCCCGGGACAGATAGCAATCAGCCCCAGCATTTT.

The CDR3 DNA reads TGTGCCAGCAGCCCGATAGCGGGAGGGGCGAACACCGGGGAGCTGTTTTTT. Translated: CASSPIAGGANTGELFF. The V gene is TRBV7-2, the J gene TRBJ2-2, with 11 bases aligning to TRBD2. The CDR3 runs to 17 residues. J lost 0 bases, V lost 5 bases, and 5 bases had no gene match. Germline V gene sequence: CDR1 SGHTA, CDR2 FQGNSA.

The chain joins TRBV6-5 to TRBJ1-2; 11 nucleotides match TRBD1. The CDR3 has 13 residues. The trim removed 4 bases at V and 8 bases at J, leaving 3 bases unmatched. Germline V lookup: CDR1 MNHEY, CDR2 SVGAGI. The DNA for the CDR3 is TGTGCCAGCAGTTGGACAGGGGGCGAGGGCTACACCTTC. Amino acid sequence: CASSWTGGEGYTF.

The chain is built from TRBV30 and TRBJ2-4; D might be TRBD1 (8 bases). There are 12 residues in the CDR3. V lost 5 bases and J 16 bases, leaving 21 bases between the germline ends. The germline CDR1 and CDR2 sequences are GTSNPN and SVGIG (reference sequence). CDR3 loop: CAWGQGGRIGYF. The CDR3 coding sequence is TGTGCCTGGGGACAGGGAGGGCGAATTGGATACTTC.

This chain connects TRBV7-8 to TRBJ2-3; perhaps TRBD2 as D (7 bases). The V and J ends lost 4 bases and 2 bases respectively, with 16 bases between them. There are 16 residues in the CDR3. Germline V gene lookup returns CDR1 SGHVS and CDR2 FQNEAQ. The CDR3 bases are TGTGCCAGCAGCTCAAGGGGGGGGACTTCCACAGATACGCAGTATTTT. Translated: CASSSRGGTSTDTQYF.

V is TRBV5-1 and J is TRBJ1-2; perhaps TRBD1 as D (5 bases). V lost 1 base and J 7 bases, leaving 14 bases between the germline ends. Germline CDR1 reads SGHRS; CDR2 reads YFSETQ. CDR3 length: 14 residues. The CDR3 here is CASSLSQGDGGYTF. DNA of the CDR3: TGCGCCAGCAGCTTGTCGCAGGGTGACGGTGGCTACACCTTC. The complete variable domain, with remaining parts taken from reference TRBV5-1 and TRBJ1-2, reads KAGVTQTPRYLIKTRGQQVTLSCSPISGHRSVSWYQQTPGQGLQFLFEYFSETQRNKGNFPGRFSGRQFSNSRSEMNVSTLELGDSALYLCASSLSQGDGGYTFGSGTRLTVV.

This clone has a handful of counts. The V and J genes are TRBV7-2 and TRBJ2-7, with 14 nucleotides matching TRBD2. Trimming took 1 base from V and 7 from J; bases not matched to a gene: 3. The CDR3 is 15 residues long. CDR1 and CDR2 (germline): SGHTA, FQGNSA. For the CDR3, the DNA is TGTGCCAGCAGCTTAGGACTAGCGGGAGGGTGGGAGCAGTACTTC. Encoded protein: CASSLGLAGGWEQYF.

CDR3 region: CASSPSDNEQFF. The CDR3, as DNA: TGTGCCAGCTCACCATCGGACAATGAGCAGTTCTTC. The rearrangement links TRBV18 to TRBJ2-1; D is unclear. Germline assignment: CDR1 KGHSH and CDR2 LQKENI. CDR3 length: 12 amino acids. The V end was cut by 2 bases, the J end by 5 bases, with 4 bases between.

In nucleotides, the CDR3 is TGCGCCAGCAGCTTGGTTCCCGGGACTAGCGTCCTCAATGAGCAGTTCTTC. Its protein is CASSLVPGTSVLNEQFF. The V and J genes are TRBV5-1 and TRBJ2-1; 10 bases are shared with TRBD2. This CDR3 spans 17 amino acids. V was clipped by 0 bases and J by 6 bases; unmatched bases: 9. Germline CDR1 SGHRS, CDR2 YFSETQ. Full variable domain (remainder filled in from reference TRBV5-1 and TRBJ2-1): KAGVTQTPRYLIKTRGQQVTLSCSPISGHRSVSWYQQTPGQGLQFLFEYFSETQRNKGNFPGRFSGRQFSNSRSEMNVSTLELGDSALYLCASSLVPGTSVLNEQFFGPGTRLTVL.

The chain combines TRBV27 with TRBJ2-1; the match to TRBD2 covers 10 bases. CDR3 length: 17 amino acids. CDR1 MNHEY and CDR2 SMNVEV come from the germline V gene (reference sequence). Unmatched junction bases numbered 11, after V lost 2 bases and J lost 7 bases. CDR3 sequence: CASSLPRGSGRLNEQFF. CDR3 DNA sequence: TGTGCCAGCAGTTTACCCCGCGGTAGCGGGAGGTTGAATGAGCAGTTCTTC.

The V call is TRBV29-1, the J call TRBJ1-2; D possibly corresponds to TRBD1 (5 bases). In germline, CDR1 is SQVTM, CDR2 ANQGSEA. This CDR3 has 13 amino acids. The V end was cut by 0 bases, the J end by 7 bases, with 12 bases between. The CDR3 bases are TGCAGCGTTGAAGACAGGGTCCTTCTTGGCTACACCTTC. This codes for CSVEDRVLLGYTF.

The chain carries TRBV20-1 and TRBJ1-1, with 8 bases fitting TRBD1. Germline V gene lookup returns CDR1 DFQATT and CDR2 SNEGSKA (reference sequence). This CDR3 has 16 residues. Trimming cost V 3 bases and J 3 bases; bases outside gene matches: 12. The CDR3 sequence: CSASGVPDRADTEAFF. CDR3 sequence (DNA): TGCAGTGCTAGTGGGGTCCCGGACAGGGCGGACACTGAAGCTTTCTTT.

The chain links TRBV5-1 to TRBJ1-6; 11 bases line up with TRBD1. Trimming at V came to 0 bases and at J to 10 bases, leaving 3 bases not matched to a gene. Germline V gene data show CDR1 as SGHRS and CDR2 as YFSETQ. The CDR3 runs 15 residues. The CDR3 DNA reads as TGCGCCAGCAGCTTGGGGGGACAGGGGGAATCACCCCTCCACTTT. Its protein is CASSLGGQGESPLHF.

This clone was seen only a few times. The genes are TRBV18 and TRBJ1-5; 9 bases agree with TRBD1. The V and J ends lost 4 bases and 3 bases, in that order; junction bases with no gene match: 7. This CDR3 is built from 16 residues. Germline CDR1 KGHSH, CDR2 LQKENI. CDR3 residues: CASSLDRGNNNQPQHF. In DNA, the CDR3 is TGTGCCAGCTCACTCGACAGGGGGAACAACAATCAGCCCCAGCATTTT.

In this sample, this clone turned up once. The chain joins TRBV27 to TRBJ1-1; D not certain. Per germline, CDR1 MNHEY and CDR2 SMNVEV (reference sequence). CDR3 size: 15 residues. V shed 0 bases and J shed 4 bases, with 12 bases lying between them. The CDR3 DNA reads TGTGCCAGCAGTTTATCCGGGATCGGGAGCACTGAAGCTTTCTTT. Translation gives CASSLSGIGSTEAFF.

The chain is built from TRBV24-1 and TRBJ2-3; no firm D call. V was trimmed by 4 bases and J by 0 bases, leaving 4 bases between them. The CDR3 loop spans 13 amino acids. Germline CDR1 and CDR2: KGHDR and SFDVKD. The CDR3 coding sequence is TGTGCCACCAGTGACGGGAGCACAGATACGCAGTATTTT. This sequence encodes CATSDGSTDTQYF.

In its sample, this clone was seen a few times. The chain links TRBV5-5 to TRBJ1-4, with D perhaps TRBD1 (6 bases). Per germline, CDR1 SGHKS and CDR2 YYEKEE (reference sequence). Trimming removed 2 bases at V and 7 bases at J, with 12 bases between. The CDR3 sequence is 14 residues long. The CDR3, as DNA: TGTGCCAGCAGCTTCAGGGGATCAGGTGAAAAACTGTTTTTT. This sequence encodes CASSFRGSGEKLFF. Full variable domain (remainder filled in from reference TRBV5-5 and TRBJ1-4): DAGVTQSPTHLIKTRGQQVTLRCSPISGHKSVSWYQQVLGQGPQFIFQYYEKEERGRGNFPDRFSARQFPNYSSELNVNALLLGDSALYLCASSFRGSGEKLFFGSGTQLSVL.

The chain employs TRBV15 and TRBJ1-6; possible D gene TRBD1, 5 bases. The CDR3 loop spans 16 amino acids. Per germline, CDR1 LNHNV and CDR2 YYDKDF (reference sequence). The V end was cut by 0 bases, the J end by 7 bases, with 13 bases between. CDR3 region: CATSRDRQGLNSPLHF. The DNA of the CDR3 is TGTGCCACCAGCAGAGATCGCCAGGGCCTGAATTCACCCCTCCACTTT.

The genes are TRBV7-9 and TRBJ2-5, with D unclear. This CDR3 comprises 13 residues. Germline assignment: CDR1 SEHNR and CDR2 FQNEAQ (reference sequence). V was trimmed by 5 bases and J by 8 bases, leaving 15 bases between them. The CDR3 nucleotides are TGTGCCAGCAGCCTACAGACATTTTCTACCCAGTACTTC. It translates to CASSLQTFSTQYF.

The CDR3 bases are TGTGCCACCACCCGCGGGGGGCAGGCAACTAATGAAAAACTGTTTTTT. Its translation: CATTRGGQATNEKLFF. The chain links TRBV7-8 to TRBJ1-4, with D tentatively TRBD1 (6 bases). Between the trimmed V and J ends, which lost 10 bases and 0 bases, there was a span of 18 bases. CDR3 length equals 16 residues. CDR1 SGHVS and CDR2 FQNEAQ come from the germline V gene. Combining the CDR3 with reference TRBV7-8 and TRBJ1-4 gives the whole variable domain GAGVSQSPRYKVAKRGQDVALRCDPISGHVSLFWYQQALGQGPEFLTYFQNEAQLDKSGLPSDRFFAERPEGSVSTLKIQRTQQEDSAVYLCATTRGGQATNEKLFFGSGTQLSVL.

The rearrangement uses TRBV20-1 and TRBJ2-6, with D perhaps TRBD1 (5 bases). Germline lookup yields CDR1 DFQATT and CDR2 SNEGSKA (reference sequence). The CDR3 runs to 15 residues. Trimming shortened V by 3 bases and J by 1 base, and 10 bases separated the two germline ends. The CDR3 DNA reads TGCAGTGCTAGTGACAGATTTTCTGGGGCCAACGTCCTGACTTTC. This sequence encodes CSASDRFSGANVLTF.

The J gene is TRBJ2-7, the V gene TRBV6-5, with 9 bases that match TRBD1. Germline CDR1 reads MNHEY; CDR2 reads SVGAGI. V shed 0 bases and J 5 bases; nucleotides not matched to a gene: 5. This CDR3 comprises 15 residues. The CDR3 loop is CASSYSFTGGNEQYF. The CDR3 region has the DNA TGTGCCAGCAGTTACTCGTTTACAGGGGGCAACGAGCAGTACTTC.

With respect to this clone: The junction does not match germline at one end; this may be a read error. The V call is TRBV7-7, the J call TRBJ2-3, with TRBD2 matching over 7 bases. CDR1 and CDR2 from the germline V gene are SSHAT and FNYEAQ (reference sequence). The CDR3 totals 14 residues. The CDR3 loop is CASSGGSGTDTQYF. CDR3 bases: TGTGCTAGCAGCGGCGGGAGCGGCACAGATACGCAGTATTTT.